What follows is one T cell receptor (beta chain) and its context. Its antigen is as yet unknown. Because the CDR3's place on the DNA is in doubt, the DNA is left out and the CDR3 is given as listed by TCRdb. Original handling: Built for papillary thyroid cancer, a distant-metastasis classifier drew on CDR3 differences across clinicopathological groups. TCRdb re-processed the PCR reads through MiXCR. TCRdb, not the original authors, processed these V and J calls. The repertoire has 20,000 to 25,000 clones, more than 20% of them found once; the top ten carry 5.5% to 6.5%. This specimen belongs to a study of metastatic and nonmetastatic thyroid tumors. Whole-study context: It was across blood and tumor or nodule tissue from malignant and benign thyroid patients that repertoires were compared.

There were no patients who had received any treatment before thyroid surgery. Germline-derived CDR1 and CDR2 are MDHEN and SYDVKM. The CDR3 length is 15 residues, termini included. Study-level results: Malignant thyroid tumors reportedly exceeded benign nodules significantly in TCR beta diversity, with the difference appearing in blood and tumor.

The gene calls are TRBV28 and TRBJ2-5; the table names TRBD1, a call not compared with the DNA. This clonotype was obtained from a female donor with papillary thyroid cancer or a benign thyroid nodule (not recorded which). Some clones in this sample may be carry-over from other donors' samples. Sequencing was performed on tumor tissue. The CDR3 reads CASSFAGGALETHYF.